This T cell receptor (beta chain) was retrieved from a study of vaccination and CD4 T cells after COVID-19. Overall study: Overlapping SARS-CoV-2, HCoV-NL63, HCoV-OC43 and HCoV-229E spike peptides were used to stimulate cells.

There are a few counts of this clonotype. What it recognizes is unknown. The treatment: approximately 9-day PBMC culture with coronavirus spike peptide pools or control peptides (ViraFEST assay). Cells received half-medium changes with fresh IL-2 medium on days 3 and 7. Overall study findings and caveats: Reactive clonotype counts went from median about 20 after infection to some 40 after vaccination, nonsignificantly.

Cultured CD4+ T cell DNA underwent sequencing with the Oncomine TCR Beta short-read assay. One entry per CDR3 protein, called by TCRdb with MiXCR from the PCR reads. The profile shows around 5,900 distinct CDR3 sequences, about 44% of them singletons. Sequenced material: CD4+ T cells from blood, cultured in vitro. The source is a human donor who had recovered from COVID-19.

Here the CDR3 reads CASSYWANTEAFF. CDR3 DNA sequence: TGTGCCAGCAGTTATTGGGCCAACACTGAAGCTTTCTTT. The rearrangement links TRBV6-2 or TRBV6-3 to TRBJ1-1; D is ambiguous. In germline, CDR1 is MNHEY, CDR2 SVGEGT. Trimming left V 3 bases short and J 2 bases short, with 7 bases between. This CDR3 contains 13 residues.